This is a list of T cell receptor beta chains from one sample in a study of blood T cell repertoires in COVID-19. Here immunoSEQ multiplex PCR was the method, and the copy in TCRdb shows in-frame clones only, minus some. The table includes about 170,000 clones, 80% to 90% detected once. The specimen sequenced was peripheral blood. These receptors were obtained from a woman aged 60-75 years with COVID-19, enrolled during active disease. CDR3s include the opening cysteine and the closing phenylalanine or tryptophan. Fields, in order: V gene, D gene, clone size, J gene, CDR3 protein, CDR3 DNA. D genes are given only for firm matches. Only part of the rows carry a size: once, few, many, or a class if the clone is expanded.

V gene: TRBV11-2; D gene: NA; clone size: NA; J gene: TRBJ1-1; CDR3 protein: CASSLRTLNGEAFF; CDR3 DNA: TGTGCCAGCAGCTTAAGGACATTGAATGGTGAAGCTTTCTTT
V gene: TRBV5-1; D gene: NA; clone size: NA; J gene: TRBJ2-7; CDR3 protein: CASRSTGRGEQYF; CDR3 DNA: TGCGCCAGCCGCTCTACCGGCCGGGGCGAGCAGTACTTC
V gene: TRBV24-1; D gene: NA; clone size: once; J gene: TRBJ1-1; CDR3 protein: CATSDRFEAFF; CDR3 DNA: TGTGCCACCTCCGACAGATTTGAAGCTTTCTTT
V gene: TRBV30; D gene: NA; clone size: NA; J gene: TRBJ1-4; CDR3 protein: CAFDSDNEKLFF; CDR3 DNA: TGTGCCTTCGACAGCGATAATGAAAAACTGTTTTTT
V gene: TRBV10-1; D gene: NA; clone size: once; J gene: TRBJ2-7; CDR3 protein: CASSFGYEQYF; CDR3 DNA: TGCGCCAGCAGTTTCGGGTACGAGCAGTACTTC
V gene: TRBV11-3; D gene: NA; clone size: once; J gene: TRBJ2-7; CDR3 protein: CASSLVRGSEQYF; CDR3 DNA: TGTGCCAGCAGCTTAGTAAGGGGAAGCGAGCAGTACTTC
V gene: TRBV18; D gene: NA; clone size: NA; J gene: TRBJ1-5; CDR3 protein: CASSQLDAGGHQPQHF; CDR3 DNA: TGTGCCAGCTCTCAACTCGACGCCGGAGGACATCAGCCCCAGCATTTT
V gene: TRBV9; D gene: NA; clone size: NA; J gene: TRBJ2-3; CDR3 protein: CASSEAIVSGTDTQYF; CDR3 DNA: TGTGCCAGCAGCGAGGCTATCGTGAGCGGCACAGATACGCAGTATTTT
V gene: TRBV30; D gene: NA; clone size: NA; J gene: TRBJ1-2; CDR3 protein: CAWTPDLAAYGYTF; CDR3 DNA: TGTGCCTGGACCCCCGACCTAGCAGCCTATGGCTACACCTTC
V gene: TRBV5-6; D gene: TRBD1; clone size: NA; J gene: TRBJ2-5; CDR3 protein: CASSGRTGTETQYF; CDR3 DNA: TGTGCCAGCAGCGGAAGGACAGGGACAGAGACCCAGTACTTC
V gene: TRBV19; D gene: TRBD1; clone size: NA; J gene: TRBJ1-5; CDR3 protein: CASSIPGTGGNQPQHF; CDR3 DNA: TGTGCCAGTAGTATACCCGGGACAGGGGGGAACCAGCCCCAGCATTTT
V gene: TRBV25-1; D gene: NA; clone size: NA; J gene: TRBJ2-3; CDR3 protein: CASSGAQLARFRTDTQYF; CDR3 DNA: TGTGCCAGCAGTGGGGCTCAACTCGCTCGTTTTCGCACAGATACGCAGTATTTT
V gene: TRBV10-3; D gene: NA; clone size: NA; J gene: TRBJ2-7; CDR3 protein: CAISVKRSYEQYF; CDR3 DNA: TGTGCCATCAGTGTTAAACGGTCCTACGAGCAGTACTTC
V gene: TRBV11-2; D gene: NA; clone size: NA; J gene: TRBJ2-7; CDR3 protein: CASSSSGATAMEYF; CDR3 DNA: TGTGCCAGCAGCTCCTCGGGAGCGACAGCGATGGAGTACTTC
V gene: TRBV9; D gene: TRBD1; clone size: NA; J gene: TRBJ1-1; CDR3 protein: CASSLRTRGPTEAFF; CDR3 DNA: TGTGCCAGCAGCCTACGGACAAGGGGGCCCACTGAAGCTTTCTTT
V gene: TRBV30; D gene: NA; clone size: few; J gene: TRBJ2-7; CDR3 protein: CAWSVPEEWYF; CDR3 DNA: TGTGCCTGGAGTGTTCCGGAGGAGTGGTACTTC
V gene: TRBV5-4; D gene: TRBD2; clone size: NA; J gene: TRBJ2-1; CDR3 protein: CASSPGLAGFDNEQFF; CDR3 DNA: TGTGCCAGCAGCCCCGGACTAGCGGGATTCGACAATGAGCAGTTCTTC
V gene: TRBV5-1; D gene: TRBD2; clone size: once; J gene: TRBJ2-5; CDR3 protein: CASSFSGRGETQYF; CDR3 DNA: TGCGCCAGCAGCTTCAGCGGGAGGGGAGAGACCCAGTACTTC
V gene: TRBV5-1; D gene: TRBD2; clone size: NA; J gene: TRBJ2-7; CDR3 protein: CASSLLAASNEQYF; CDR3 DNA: TGCGCCAGCAGCTTGCTAGCGGCTAGCAACGAGCAGTACTTC
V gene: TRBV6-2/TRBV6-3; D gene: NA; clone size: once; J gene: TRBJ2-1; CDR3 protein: CASSYRGSNEQFF; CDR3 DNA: TGTGCCAGCAGTTACCGAGGGAGTAATGAGCAGTTCTTC
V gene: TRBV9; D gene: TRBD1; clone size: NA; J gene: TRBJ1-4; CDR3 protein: CASSVEGARREKLFF; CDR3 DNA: TGTGCCAGCAGCGTAGAGGGGGCCCGGAGGGAAAAACTGTTTTTT
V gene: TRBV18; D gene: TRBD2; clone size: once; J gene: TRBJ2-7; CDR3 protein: CASSPLITGLAGVSLSYEQYF; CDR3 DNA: TGTGCCAGCTCACCTCTTATAACGGGACTAGCGGGAGTCTCTCTCTCCTACGAGCAGTACTTC
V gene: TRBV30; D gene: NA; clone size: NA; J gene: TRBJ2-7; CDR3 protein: CACGGGEQYF; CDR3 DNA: TGTGCCTGCGGTGGAGGCGAGCAGTACTTC
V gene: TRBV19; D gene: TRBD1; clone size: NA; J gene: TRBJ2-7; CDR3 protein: CASSTGQGIFSYEQYF; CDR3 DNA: TGTGCCAGTAGTACGGGACAGGGGATTTTTTCCTACGAGCAGTACTTC
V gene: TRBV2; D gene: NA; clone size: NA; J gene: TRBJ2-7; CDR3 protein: CASSEARNTYEQYF; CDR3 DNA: TGTGCCAGCAGTGAAGCGAGGAATACCTACGAGCAGTACTTC
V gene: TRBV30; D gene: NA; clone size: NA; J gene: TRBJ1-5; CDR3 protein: CAWSTGWDQPQHF; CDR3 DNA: TGTGCCTGGAGTACAGGGTGGGATCAGCCCCAGCATTTT
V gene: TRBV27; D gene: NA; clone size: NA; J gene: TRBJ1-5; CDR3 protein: CASGTVYSNQPQHF; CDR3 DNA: TGTGCCAGCGGTACAGTATATAGCAATCAGCCCCAGCATTTT
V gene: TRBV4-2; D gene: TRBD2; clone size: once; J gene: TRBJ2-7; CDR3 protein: CASSQDLAGVYEQYF; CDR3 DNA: TGTGCCAGCAGCCAAGATCTAGCGGGAGTCTACGAGCAGTACTTC
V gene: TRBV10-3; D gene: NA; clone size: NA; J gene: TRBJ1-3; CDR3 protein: CAISESRDRGNTIYF; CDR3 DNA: TGTGCCATCAGTGAGTCACGAGACAGGGGAAACACCATATATTTT
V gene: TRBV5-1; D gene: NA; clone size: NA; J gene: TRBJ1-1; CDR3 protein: CASSLGQKKAFF; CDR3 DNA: TGCGCCAGCAGCTTGGGACAGAAGAAGGCTTTCTTT
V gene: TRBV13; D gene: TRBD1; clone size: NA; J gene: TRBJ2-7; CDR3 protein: CASSFPTGANEQYF; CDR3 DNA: TGTGCCAGCAGCTTTCCGACAGGGGCGAACGAGCAGTACTTC
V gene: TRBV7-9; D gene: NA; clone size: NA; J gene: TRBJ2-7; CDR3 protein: CASSLEQAPSYEQYF; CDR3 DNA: TGTGCCAGCAGCTTAGAACAGGCTCCCTCCTACGAGCAGTACTTC
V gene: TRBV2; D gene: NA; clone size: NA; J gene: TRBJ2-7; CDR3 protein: CASSENSSNYEQYF; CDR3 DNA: TGTGCCAGCAGTGAAAACTCTAGCAACTACGAGCAGTACTTC
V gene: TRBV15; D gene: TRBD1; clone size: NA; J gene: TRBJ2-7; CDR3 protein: CATTMTGDYEQYF; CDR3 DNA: TGTGCCACCACCATGACAGGGGACTACGAGCAGTACTTC
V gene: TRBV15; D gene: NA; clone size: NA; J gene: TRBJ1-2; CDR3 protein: CATSRAKGGEYGYTF; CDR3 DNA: TGTGCCACCAGCAGAGCGAAAGGGGGGGAATATGGCTACACCTTC
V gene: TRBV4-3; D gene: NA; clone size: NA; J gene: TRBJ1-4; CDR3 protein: CASSPGHWGATNEKLFF; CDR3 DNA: TGCGCCAGCAGCCCTGGCCATTGGGGGGCAACTAATGAAAAACTGTTTTTT
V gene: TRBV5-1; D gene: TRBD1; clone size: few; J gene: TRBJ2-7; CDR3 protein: CASSLGDRAVDNEQYF; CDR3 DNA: TGCGCCAGCAGCTTGGGCGACAGGGCAGTTGACAACGAGCAGTACTTC
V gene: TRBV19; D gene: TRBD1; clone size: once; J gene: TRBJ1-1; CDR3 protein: CASSLNRGRGNTEAFF; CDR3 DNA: TGTGCCAGTAGTTTAAACAGGGGTAGGGGGAACACTGAAGCTTTCTTT
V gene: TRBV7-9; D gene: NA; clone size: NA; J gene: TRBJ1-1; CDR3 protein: CASTISGGSNVAFF; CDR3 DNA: TGTGCCAGCACCATTAGCGGGGGTTCAAACGTAGCTTTCTTT
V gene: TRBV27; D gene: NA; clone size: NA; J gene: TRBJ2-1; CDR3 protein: CASSFYQANEQFF; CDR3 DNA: TGTGCCAGCAGCTTTTATCAGGCGAATGAGCAGTTCTTC
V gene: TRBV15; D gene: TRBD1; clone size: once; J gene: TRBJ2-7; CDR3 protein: CATSRSRDRGHEQYF; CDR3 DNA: TGTGCCACCAGCAGATCCCGGGACAGGGGCCACGAGCAGTACTTC
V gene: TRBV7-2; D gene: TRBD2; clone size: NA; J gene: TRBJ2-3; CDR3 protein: CASSLGLAGDTQYF; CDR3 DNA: TGTGCCAGCAGCTTAGGACTAGCGGGAGATACGCAGTATTTT
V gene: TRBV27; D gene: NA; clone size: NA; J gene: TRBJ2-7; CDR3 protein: CASSWEGAGYEQYF; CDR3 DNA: TGTGCCAGCAGTTGGGAAGGGGCCGGCTACGAGCAGTACTTC
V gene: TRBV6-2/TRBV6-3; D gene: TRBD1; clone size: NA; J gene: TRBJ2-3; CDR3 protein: CASSSGTGGTDTQYF; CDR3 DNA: TGTGCCAGCAGTTCCGGGACAGGCGGTACAGATACGCAGTATTTT
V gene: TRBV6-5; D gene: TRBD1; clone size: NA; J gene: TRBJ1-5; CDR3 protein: CASSPTSTGAEPQHF; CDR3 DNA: TGTGCCAGCAGTCCCACTTCGACAGGGGCCGAGCCCCAGCATTTT
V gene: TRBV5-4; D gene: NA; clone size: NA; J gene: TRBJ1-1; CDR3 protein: CASSWGRGPMNTEAFF; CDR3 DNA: TGTGCCAGCAGCTGGGGCAGGGGCCCCATGAACACTGAAGCTTTCTTT
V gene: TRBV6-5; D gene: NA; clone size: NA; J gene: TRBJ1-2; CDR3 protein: CASSWQGGYGYTF; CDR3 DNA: TGTGCCAGCAGTTGGCAGGGTGGCTATGGCTACACCTTC
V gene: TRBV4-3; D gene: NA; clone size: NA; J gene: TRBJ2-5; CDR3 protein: CASSQDLQKETQYF; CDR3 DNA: TGCGCCAGCAGCCAAGATCTACAGAAAGAGACCCAGTACTTC
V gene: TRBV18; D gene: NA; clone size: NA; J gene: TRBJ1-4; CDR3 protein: CASSLPGTGLFF; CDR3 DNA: TGTGCCAGCTCATTACCGGGGACTGGACTGTTTTTT
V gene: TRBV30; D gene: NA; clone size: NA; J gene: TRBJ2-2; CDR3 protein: CAWNLGQTNTGELFF; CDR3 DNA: TGTGCCTGGAATTTAGGACAAACCAACACCGGGGAGCTGTTTTTT
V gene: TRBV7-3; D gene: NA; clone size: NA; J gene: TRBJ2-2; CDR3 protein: CASSRDYTGELFF; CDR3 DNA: TGTGCCAGCAGCCGGGACTACACCGGGGAGCTGTTTTTT
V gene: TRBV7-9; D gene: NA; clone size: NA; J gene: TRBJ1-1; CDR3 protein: CASSQGANTEAFF; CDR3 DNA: TGTGCCAGCAGCCAGGGCGCGAACACTGAAGCTTTCTTT
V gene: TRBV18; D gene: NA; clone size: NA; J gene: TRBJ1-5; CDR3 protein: CASSPRTYTSQPQHF; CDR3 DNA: TGTGCCAGCTCACCTAGGACTTATACGAGTCAGCCCCAGCATTTT
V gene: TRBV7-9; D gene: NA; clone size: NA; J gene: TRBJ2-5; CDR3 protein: CASSRGSGQRETQYF; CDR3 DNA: TGTGCCAGCAGCCGAGGTAGCGGTCAGAGGGAGACCCAGTACTTC
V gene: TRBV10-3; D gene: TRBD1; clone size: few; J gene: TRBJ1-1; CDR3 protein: CAITTGQGNTEAFF; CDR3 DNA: TGTGCCATCACAACGGGACAGGGGAACACTGAAGCTTTCTTT
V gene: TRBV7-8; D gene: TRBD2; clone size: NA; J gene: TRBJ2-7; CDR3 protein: CASSLDFEGGPYEQYF; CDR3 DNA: TGTGCCAGCAGCTTAGACTTTGAGGGAGGGCCCTACGAGCAGTACTTC